These 2 T cell receptor beta chains came from one sample sequenced in a study of blood T cell repertoires in COVID-19 (dated by TCRdb to 2018 to 2020). The library was generated by the immunoSEQ multiplex PCR assay. TCRdb carries this immuneACCESS record with in-frame sequences only. Its versions omit some clonotypes, under half of them owing to an unresolved V gene in the studies checked, with the rest unexplained. A total of roughly 190,000 clones appear in this sample, about four fifths of them only once. The ten biggest clones cover about 10% of the sample. The specimen was peripheral blood. These TCRs come from a woman aged 40 to 55 with COVID-19, enrolled during active disease.

This clone was detected once. V and J are TRBV28 and TRBJ1-5; D not resolved. V was cut by 6 bases and J by 3 bases, with 6 bases left in between. Germline CDR1 MDHEN, CDR2 SYDVKM. The CDR3 length is 12 residues. CDR3 sequence reads: CASRNNNQPQHF. In DNA, the CDR3 is TGTGCCAGCAGAAACAACAATCAGCCCCAGCATTTT.

This chain joins TRBV18 and TRBJ1-2; the match to TRBD1 covers 7 bases. Germline loops: CDR1 KGHSH, CDR2 LQKENI. With 2 bases clipped from V and 3 bases from J, the junction kept 6 bases outside the gene matches. The CDR3 extends over 15 amino acids. The CDR3 DNA is TGTGCCAGCTCACCAGTAGGGGGCGACCACTATGGCTACACCTTC. Its translation: CASSPVGGDHYGYTF.